The source of this TCR beta chain is a study of response to subunit inactivated influenza vaccine. TCRdb called the RT-PCR reads again in MiXCR, with one record for every CDR3 protein. The profile shows about 190,000 distinct CDR3 sequences, about 15% of them singletons. Study-level points and caveats: Researchers suggested that each seasonal influenza vaccination recruits few new T cells.

Of note for this clonotype: Its antigen is as yet unknown.

CDR3 size: 15 residues. Germline lookup yields CDR1 GTSNPN and CDR2 SVGIG (reference sequence). Trimming removed 0 bases from V and 5 bases from J; junction bases left unmatched: 7. The TCR sequence derives from a man in his fifties or sixties who received an inactivated influenza vaccine. The sample consisted of CD8+ T cells sorted from PBMCs, taken roughly 5 days after vaccination. The genes are TRBV30 and TRBJ2-7; TRBD2 aligns across 10 bases. The DNA of the CDR3 is TGTGCCTGGAGTGTAAGCGGGAGGGCCCTTAACGAGCAGTACTTC. This encodes CAWSVSGRALNEQYF.